Listed here are 24 T cell receptor beta chains from one sample, sequenced in a study of T-cell memory formation after mild COVID-19. TCRdb recomputed calls from the 5' RACE reads with MiXCR, one row per CDR3 protein. The sample records about 50,000 distinct CDR3 sequences, roughly 12% being singletons. The source material was PBMCs or a T cell subset sorted from them (not recorded which). The receptors here all came from a man younger than 35 who had mild COVID-19 (a few samples of this study predate the infection). Cell type and time point are not known.

The chain employs TRBV5-8 and TRBJ2-3; TRBD1 is a possible D gene (5 bases). The CDR3 loop spans 16 amino acids. CDR1 is SGHTS, CDR2 YDEGEE, per germline. V was pared by 3 bases and J by 0 bases, with 14 bases between. The CDR3 sequence is CASSSPDRFSTDTQYF. CDR3 DNA: TGTGCCAGCAGCTCCCCCGACAGATTCAGCACAGATACGCAGTATTTT.

This clonotype was recorded at least ten times. The chain carries TRBV2 and TRBJ2-3; the D call may be TRBD1 or TRBD2 (5 bases each). CDR1 and CDR2 from the germline V gene are SNHLY and FYNNEI. This CDR3 is built from 14 residues. With 6 bases removed from V and 1 base from J, the gap between germline ends came to 11 bases. CDR3 amino acids: CASSRQRGTDTQYF. The CDR3 DNA reads TGTGCCAGCAGCCGACAGAGGGGCACAGATACGCAGTATTTT.

A single count supports this clonotype. The chain carries TRBV20-1 and TRBJ2-5; 8 bases align to TRBD2. CDR1 and CDR2 (germline): DFQATT, SNEGSKA (reference sequence). V trimming: 3 bases; J trimming: 0 bases; junction bases outside the gene matches: 6. The CDR3 contains 15 residues. Here the CDR3 DNA reads TGCAGTGCTAGGTCTGGCGGGGGGAACCAAGAGACCCAGTACTTC. Protein sequence: CSARSGGGNQETQYF.

This clonotype was picked up many times. V is TRBV5-1 and J is TRBJ2-3, with 7 bases lining up with TRBD2. The CDR3 is made up of 16 amino acids. V was pared by 4 bases and J by 6 bases, with 14 bases of the junction left unmatched. Germline V CDR1 and CDR2: SGHRS, YFSETQ. This chain's CDR3 is CASSLQGAGPVDTQYF. CDR3 coding DNA: TGCGCCAGCAGCCTCCAGGGAGCGGGGCCGGTGGATACGCAGTATTTT.

V gene TRBV7-3 combines with J gene TRBJ2-1; D unresolved. The germline CDR1 and CDR2 sequences are SGHTA and FQGTGA. The CDR3 has 14 amino acids. Deletions cut 5 bases from V and 0 bases from J, with 8 bases between. In nucleotides, the CDR3 is TGTGCCAGCAGCGTGCTGGGCTCCTACAATGAGCAGTTCTTC. Translated: CASSVLGSYNEQFF.

The chain joins TRBV20-1 to TRBJ2-1; 8 nucleotides agree with TRBD1. Trimming cost V 3 bases and J 7 bases; bases outside gene matches: 5. CDR1 is DFQATT and CDR2 is SNEGSKA in the germline V gene (reference sequence). This CDR3 is built from 13 residues. The CDR3 bases are TGCAGTGCTAGGCATAACAGGGGGAATGAGCAGTTCTTC. Protein product: CSARHNRGNEQFF.

This clonotype has a handful of counts. V gene TRBV5-1 combines with J gene TRBJ2-3; D ambiguous. The CDR3 consists of 14 residues. The germline V gene has CDR1 SGHRS and CDR2 YFSETQ. Trimming pared 4 bases from V and 3 bases from J, leaving 12 bases between. The CDR3 protein is CASSGNRVTDTQYF. The CDR3 region has the DNA TGCGCCAGCAGCGGGAACCGCGTGACAGATACGCAGTATTTT.

This clonotype has just a few counts. For the CDR3, the DNA is TGCGCCAGCGGCCAGGAGTACACAGATACGCAGTATTTT. Translation: CASGQEYTDTQYF. The chain carries TRBV5-1 and TRBJ2-3; D remains ambiguous. There are 13 residues in the CDR3. Trimming left V 7 bases short and J 2 bases short, with 11 bases between. CDR1 and CDR2 (germline): SGHRS, YFSETQ.

This clonotype appeared many times. The CDR3 loop is CSASETSGSYEQYF. CDR3 nucleotides: TGCAGTGCTAGCGAGACTAGCGGCTCCTACGAGCAGTACTTC. The J gene is TRBJ2-7, the V gene TRBV20-1; 9 bases match TRBD2. The CDR3 has 14 residues. With 3 bases clipped from V and 0 bases from J, the junction kept 3 bases outside the gene matches. From germline, CDR1 is DFQATT and CDR2 SNEGSKA (reference sequence).

This clonotype was recorded many times. J is TRBJ2-5 and V is TRBV11-2; TRBD2 is a possible D gene (6 bases). Germline CDR1 reads SGHAT; CDR2 reads FQNNGV. Trimming left V 8 bases short and J 0 bases short, with 7 bases between. The length of the CDR3 is 12 residues. The CDR3 DNA sequence: TGTGCCAGCCGGGGGTACCAAGAGACCCAGTACTTC. Its protein is CASRGYQETQYF.

This clonotype was observed many times. This rearrangement joins TRBV20-1 to TRBJ2-5; D is perhaps TRBD2 (6 bases). Deletions cut 0 bases from V and 0 bases from J, with 8 bases between. CDR1 DFQATT and CDR2 SNEGSKA come from the germline V gene (reference sequence). This CDR3 is 14 amino acids long. CDR3 loop: CSARDGDYQETQYF. In DNA form, the CDR3 reads TGCAGTGCTAGAGATGGGGACTACCAAGAGACCCAGTACTTC.

The chain links TRBV11-2 to TRBJ2-7; 7 bases are shared with TRBD1. CDR1 is SGHAT, CDR2 FQNNGV, per germline. The CDR3 has 12 residues. Trimming removed 5 bases from V and 5 bases from J; junction bases left unmatched: 3. The CDR3 region is CASSRDRDEQYV. The CDR3, as DNA: TGTGCCAGCAGCCGTGACAGGGACGAGCAGTACGTC.

CDR3 nucleotide sequence: TGTGCCAGCAGTAACGGGACAGGGTTTTGGAGCAATCAGCCCCAGCATTTT. It yields the protein CASSNGTGFWSNQPQHF. This chain links TRBV6-2 or TRBV6-3 with TRBJ1-5, with TRBD1 matching 9 bases. After removal of 5 bases from V and 1 base from J, the junction contained 9 bases not matched to a gene. This CDR3 spans 17 amino acids. The germline gives CDR1 MNHEY, CDR2 SVGEGT.

This clonotype was seen only a few times. The chain joins TRBV4-2 to TRBJ2-2; D not certain. The CDR3 length is 15 residues. Trimming cost V 1 base and J 3 bases, with 9 bases left between them. Germline loops: CDR1 LGHNA, CDR2 YNFKEQ. The CDR3 reads CASSQGEGYTGELFF. The DNA of the CDR3 is TGTGCCAGCAGCCAAGGGGAAGGGTACACCGGGGAGCTGTTTTTT.

This clonotype was seen more than once but under ten times. The J gene is TRBJ1-3, the V gene TRBV7-3; unclear D gene. CDR1 is SGHTA, CDR2 FQGTGA, per germline. The CDR3 is made up of 15 amino acids. Trimming cost V 5 bases and J 0 bases, with 11 bases left between them. The CDR3 bases are TGTGCCAGCAGCAACCCCGGAAGCTCTGGAAACACCATATATTTT. Translating gives CASSNPGSSGNTIYF.

The gene calls are TRBV6-1 and TRBJ1-2, with D perhaps matching TRBD1 (6 bases). This CDR3 has 14 amino acids. Trimming cost V 7 bases and J 1 base, with 13 bases left between them. The germline CDR1 and CDR2 sequences are MNHNS and SASEGT. The CDR3 DNA reads TGTGCCAGCAACGCCGGGACAAATAACTATGGCTACACCTTC. This sequence encodes CASNAGTNNYGYTF.

The chain links TRBV5-1 to TRBJ2-7, with TRBD2 as a possible D gene (6 bases). CDR1 is SGHRS and CDR2 is YFSETQ in the germline V gene. This CDR3 is 14 amino acids long. V gave up 3 bases and J gave up 6 bases, with 16 bases separating them. DNA of the CDR3: TGCGCCAGCAGCTCGGGGAGCCAGGGAGGCGAGCAGTACTTC. Translation: CASSSGSQGGEQYF. Using reference TRBV5-1 and TRBJ2-7 for the parts outside the CDR3, the full variable domain is KAGVTQTPRYLIKTRGQQVTLSCSPISGHRSVSWYQQTPGQGLQFLFEYFSETQRNKGNFPGRFSGRQFSNSRSEMNVSTLELGDSALYLCASSSGSQGGEQYFGPGTRLTVT.

In this sample, this clonotype turned up many times. The chain combines TRBV5-1 with TRBJ2-1, with a tentative D call TRBD2 (7 bases). Trimming shortened V by 3 bases and J by 15 bases, and 19 bases separated the two germline ends. Germline V gives CDR1 SGHRS, CDR2 YFSETQ. The length of the CDR3 is 13 residues. The CDR3 sequence: CASSSDGGPVWFF. The CDR3 DNA is TGCGCCAGCAGCTCCGACGGGGGGCCCGTCTGGTTCTTC.

A few counts support this clonotype. This rearrangement joins TRBV5-1 to TRBJ1-1; 9 bases map to TRBD1. CDR3 length: 19 residues. V lost 0 bases, J lost 5 bases, and 17 bases stayed unmatched. The germline gives CDR1 SGHRS, CDR2 YFSETQ. CDR3 protein: CASSLGVISAGTGRTEAFF. The CDR3 DNA is TGCGCCAGCAGCTTGGGGGTTATCAGTGCCGGGACAGGGAGGACTGAAGCTTTCTTT.

This clonotype was seen ten or more times. The chain joins TRBV7-2 to TRBJ2-3, with D uncertain. Germline V gives CDR1 SGHTA, CDR2 FQGNSA. The CDR3 is 13 residues long. Trimming took 5 bases from V and 6 from J, leaving 12 bases between them. As DNA, the CDR3 is TGTGCCAGCAGCCCCGGAACCGGGGATACGCAGTATTTT. It yields the protein CASSPGTGDTQYF.

The J gene is TRBJ2-2, the V gene TRBV5-1; TRBD1 agrees at 7 bases. This CDR3 spans 15 amino acids. Germline CDR1 SGHRS, CDR2 YFSETQ. Unmatched junction bases numbered 3, after V lost 1 base and J lost 3 bases. The CDR3 DNA is TGCGCCAGCAGCTTGCTTACAGGGGACACCGGGGAGCTGTTTTTT. As protein: CASSLLTGDTGELFF. Looking up the rest from reference TRBV5-1 and TRBJ2-2 gives the full variable domain: KAGVTQTPRYLIKTRGQQVTLSCSPISGHRSVSWYQQTPGQGLQFLFEYFSETQRNKGNFPGRFSGRQFSNSRSEMNVSTLELGDSALYLCASSLLTGDTGELFFGEGSRLTVL.

This clonotype was seen only a few times. The CDR3 loop is CSAGLAGRETQYF. CDR3 in DNA: TGCAGTGCTGGACTAGCGGGGAGGGAGACCCAGTACTTC. This sequence joins TRBV20-1 and TRBJ2-5, with 12 bases lining up with TRBD2. This CDR3 contains 13 residues. J was trimmed by 5 bases and V by 5 bases; bases with no gene match: 3. From germline, CDR1 is DFQATT and CDR2 SNEGSKA (reference sequence).

This clonotype appeared a few times. This sequence joins TRBV4-3 and TRBJ1-1, with 8 bases aligning to TRBD1. Germline loops: CDR1 LGHNA, CDR2 YSLEER. V lost 0 bases and J lost 7; bases outside the gene matches: 7. The CDR3 sequence is 15 residues long. The CDR3 DNA is TGCGCCAGCAGCCAAGATTCCCGGGGGACAGGTGAAGCTTTCTTT. This codes for CASSQDSRGTGEAFF.

This clonotype showed up just a few times. This CDR3 is CASSSTGEAFF. CDR3 nucleotide sequence: TGTGCCAGCAGCTCAACGGGCGAAGCTTTCTTT. V and J are TRBV7-9 and TRBJ1-1; D unclear. The CDR3 spans 11 residues. In germline, CDR1 is SEHNR, CDR2 FQNEAQ (reference sequence). V lost 4 bases, J lost 8 bases, and 8 bases lay in between.